Listed below are T cell receptor beta chains from one sample, sequenced in a study of molecular identifiers for immune sequencing clone quantification. One entry per CDR3 protein results from TCRdb running MiXCR on the PCR reads. This table has about 330,000 distinct CDR3 sequences, about 23% appearing once. Input material: naive CD8+ T cells from blood, with Jurkat cell RNA spiked in. These receptor sequences come from a human donor in good health. Some libraries in this study had Jurkat cell RNA spiked in. Each CDR3 is given with its conserved first and last residue. D genes are given only for firm matches. Some rows have no size entry. The others give once, few or many, or a class for an expanded clone.

abundance: NA
v_gene: TRBV5-5
j_gene: TRBJ1-3
d_gene: NA
CDR3aa: CASSKTPDSGNTIYF
CDR3nt: TGTGCCAGCAGTAAAACACCCGACTCTGGAAACACCATATATTTT

abundance: NA
v_gene: TRBV12-3/TRBV12-4
j_gene: TRBJ2-7
d_gene: NA
CDR3aa: CVSTPSWGGKDYEQYF
CDR3nt: TGTGTCAGCACCCCATCTTGGGGGGGCAAGGACTACGAGCAGTACTTC

abundance: NA
v_gene: TRBV24-1
j_gene: TRBJ2-7
d_gene: NA
CDR3aa: CATSGSSSYEQYF
CDR3nt: TGTGCCACCAGTGGTTCAAGCTCCTACGAGCAGTACTTC

abundance: NA
v_gene: TRBV27
j_gene: TRBJ2-2
d_gene: TRBD1
CDR3aa: CASSLIGTGNTGELFF
CDR3nt: TGTGCCAGCAGTTTAATTGGGACAGGGAACACCGGGGAGCTGTTTTTT

abundance: many
v_gene: TRBV18
j_gene: TRBJ1-5
d_gene: NA
CDR3aa: CASSLNQPQHF
CDR3nt: TGTGCCAGCTCACTAAATCAGCCCCAGCATTTT

abundance: NA
v_gene: TRBV7-9
j_gene: TRBJ1-1
d_gene: NA
CDR3aa: CASSFVSGPEAFF
CDR3nt: TGTGCCAGCAGCTTCGTTTCTGGGCCTGAAGCTTTCTTT

abundance: NA
v_gene: TRBV19
j_gene: TRBJ2-1
d_gene: NA
CDR3aa: CASSIARSYEQFF
CDR3nt: TGTGCCAGTAGTATTGCCAGGAGCTATGAGCAGTTCTTC

abundance: many
v_gene: TRBV27
j_gene: TRBJ1-1
d_gene: NA
CDR3aa: CASRQASPALEAFF
CDR3nt: TGTGCCAGCAGACAAGCCTCCCCGGCCCTTGAAGCTTTCTTT

abundance: many
v_gene: TRBV9
j_gene: TRBJ1-4
d_gene: NA
CDR3aa: CASSPFVGTATNEKLFF
CDR3nt: TGTGCCAGCAGCCCCTTCGTAGGAACGGCAACTAATGAAAAACTGTTTTTT

abundance: NA
v_gene: TRBV19
j_gene: TRBJ2-7
d_gene: NA
CDR3aa: CARARGGSSYEQYF
CDR3nt: TGTGCCAGAGCTCGAGGGGGGAGCTCCTACGAGCAGTACTTC

abundance: many
v_gene: TRBV11-2
j_gene: TRBJ2-1
d_gene: NA
CDR3aa: CASSLLNEQFF
CDR3nt: TGTGCCAGCAGCTTACTGAATGAGCAGTTCTTC

abundance: many
v_gene: TRBV7-2
j_gene: TRBJ2-7
d_gene: NA
CDR3aa: CASSFIGGYEQYF
CDR3nt: TGTGCCAGCAGCTTCATAGGGGGGTACGAGCAGTACTTC

abundance: few
v_gene: TRBV2
j_gene: TRBJ2-5
d_gene: TRBD1
CDR3aa: CAGQGDQETQYF
CDR3nt: TGTGCCGGTCAGGGGGACCAAGAGACCCAGTACTTC

abundance: NA
v_gene: TRBV4-1
j_gene: TRBJ1-4
d_gene: NA
CDR3aa: CASSPLPYRGEKLFF
CDR3nt: TGCGCCAGCAGCCCACTACCTTACCGGGGGGAAAAACTGTTTTTT

abundance: many
v_gene: TRBV29-1
j_gene: TRBJ1-1
d_gene: NA
CDR3aa: CSVVPQNTEAFF
CDR3nt: TGCAGCGTTGTACCGCAGAACACTGAAGCTTTCTTT

abundance: NA
v_gene: TRBV20-1
j_gene: TRBJ2-7
d_gene: TRBD2
CDR3aa: CSAKAGLNYEQYF
CDR3nt: TGCAGTGCTAAAGCGGGACTAAACTACGAGCAGTACTTC

abundance: many
v_gene: TRBV7-2
j_gene: TRBJ2-2
d_gene: NA
CDR3aa: CASSLGNRNRDNWGTGELFF
CDR3nt: TGTGCCAGCAGCTTAGGGAACCGTAACCGGGACAACTGGGGCACCGGGGAGCTGTTTTTT

abundance: NA
v_gene: TRBV6-6
j_gene: TRBJ2-1
d_gene: NA
CDR3aa: CASSYSPRESSYNEQFF
CDR3nt: TGTGCCAGCAGTTACTCCCCCCGGGAGAGCTCCTACAATGAGCAGTTCTTC

abundance: few
v_gene: TRBV24-1
j_gene: TRBJ2-2
d_gene: TRBD2
CDR3aa: CATRRLAGVWNTGELFF
CDR3nt: TGTGCCACCAGGAGGCTAGCGGGAGTTTGGAACACCGGGGAGCTGTTTTTT

abundance: NA
v_gene: TRBV11-3
j_gene: TRBJ2-1
d_gene: NA
CDR3aa: CASSLDQGVYNEQFF
CDR3nt: TGTGCCAGCAGCTTAGATCAAGGGGTTTACAATGAGCAGTTCTTC

abundance: few
v_gene: TRBV20-1
j_gene: TRBJ1-6
d_gene: NA
CDR3aa: CSARDVLGQINSPLHF
CDR3nt: TGCAGTGCTAGAGACGTCCTAGGACAGATAAATTCACCCCTCCACTTT

abundance: many
v_gene: TRBV5-5
j_gene: TRBJ2-3
d_gene: TRBD2
CDR3aa: CASSFSGRASDTQYF
CDR3nt: TGTGCCAGCAGCTTTAGCGGGAGGGCCTCGGATACGCAGTATTTT

abundance: few
v_gene: TRBV27
j_gene: TRBJ1-1
d_gene: NA
CDR3aa: CASSRSFSTNTEAFF
CDR3nt: TGTGCCAGCAGCCGGAGTTTCTCTACGAACACTGAAGCTTTCTTT

abundance: NA
v_gene: TRBV30
j_gene: TRBJ2-3
d_gene: NA
CDR3aa: CAWSVLLDTQYF
CDR3nt: TGTGCCTGGAGTGTACTTCTAGATACGCAGTATTTT

abundance: NA
v_gene: TRBV20-1
j_gene: TRBJ2-7
d_gene: TRBD1
CDR3aa: CSARREQGIVYEQYF
CDR3nt: TGCAGTGCTAGACGAGAACAGGGGATTGTTTACGAGCAGTACTTC